This paragraph reports one T cell receptor beta chain. This sample was taken from a study of T cell responses to AZD1222 COVID-19 vaccine. The data were produced by immunoSEQ multiplex PCR, yet TCRdb's version contains in-frame clones alone and is incomplete. The sample consists of around 150,000 clones, around 90% of them appearing once. V lost 0 bases to trimming and J lost 9 bases; unmatched junction nucleotides: 17. The CDR3 runs to 17 residues. From germline, CDR1 is LGHNA and CDR2 YSLEER. The V gene is TRBV4-3, the J gene TRBJ2-7, with 7 bases matching TRBD2. This specimen consisted of peripheral blood, obtained on day 0 of AZD1222 vaccination. The TCR comes from an adult in good health. CDR3 sequence reads: CASSQDLGGGRTLGQYF. The DNA of the CDR3 is TGCGCCAGCAGCCAAGATCTGGGGGGGGGACGGACCTTAGGGCAGTACTTC.